A selection of T cell receptor beta chains follows, all from one sample in a study of OX40 agonist ivuxolimab in advanced cancers. Produced via immunoSEQ multiplex PCR; TCRdb's table is partial and in-frame only. Of 60,000 to 75,000 clones detected, over 65% appear once; the ten largest clones hold 5% to 6.5%. The sequencing used CD4+ or CD8+ T cells sorted from blood, collected in a trial of the OX40 agonist ivuxolimab. These receptor sequences come from an adult with an advanced solid tumor such as melanoma, head and neck, liver or kidney cancer. Each CDR3 is given with its conserved first and last residue. Fields, in order: D gene, V gene, J gene, clone size, CDR3 protein, CDR3 DNA. A D gene is named only where the DNA matches it firmly. Size values are once, few and many counts, or a class for expanded clones, and some rows have none.

d_gene: .
v_gene: TRBV19
j_gene: TRBJ2-1
abundance: .
CDR3aa: CASSIGFRYEQFF
CDR3nt: TGTGCCAGTAGTATAGGGTTTAGGTATGAGCAGTTCTTC

d_gene: TRBD1
v_gene: TRBV5-1
j_gene: TRBJ2-7
abundance: .
CDR3aa: CASSNTPETGRYEQYF
CDR3nt: TGCGCCAGCAGTAATACCCCCGAGACAGGGCGGTACGAGCAGTACTTC

d_gene: TRBD2
v_gene: TRBV6-6
j_gene: TRBJ2-5
abundance: .
CDR3aa: CASSPLWGLVMETQYF
CDR3nt: TGTGCCAGCAGTCCGCTTTGGGGACTAGTCATGGAGACCCAGTACTTC

d_gene: TRBD2
v_gene: TRBV9
j_gene: TRBJ2-1
abundance: once
CDR3aa: CASSDPLGREGYNEQFF
CDR3nt: TGTGCCAGCAGCGACCCTCTAGGGCGGGAGGGGTACAATGAGCAGTTCTTC

d_gene: TRBD1
v_gene: TRBV4-2
j_gene: TRBJ2-7
abundance: .
CDR3aa: CASSIRQGVSYEQYF
CDR3nt: TGTGCCAGCAGCATACGACAGGGGGTGTCCTACGAGCAGTACTTC

d_gene: .
v_gene: TRBV7-2
j_gene: TRBJ2-1
abundance: .
CDR3aa: CASSFSRPSYNEQFF
CDR3nt: TGTGCCAGCAGCTTTTCACGGCCATCCTACAATGAGCAGTTCTTC

d_gene: TRBD1
v_gene: TRBV11-2
j_gene: TRBJ2-7
abundance: .
CDR3aa: CASSFWDRASYEQYF
CDR3nt: TGTGCCAGCAGCTTTTGGGACAGGGCCTCCTACGAGCAGTACTTC

d_gene: .
v_gene: TRBV4-1
j_gene: TRBJ1-4
abundance: .
CDR3aa: CASSSWTDATNEKLFF
CDR3nt: TGCGCCAGCAGCTCATGGACAGATGCAACTAATGAAAAACTGTTTTTT

d_gene: TRBD1
v_gene: TRBV6-5
j_gene: TRBJ2-7
abundance: few
CDR3aa: CASLSLRGQEYEQYF
CDR3nt: TGTGCCAGCCTATCACTGAGGGGACAGGAGTACGAGCAGTACTTC

d_gene: .
v_gene: TRBV19
j_gene: TRBJ1-2
abundance: .
CDR3aa: CASMIRGAFYGYTF
CDR3nt: TGTGCCAGTATGATCCGGGGGGCGTTCTATGGCTACACCTTC

d_gene: .
v_gene: TRBV6-1
j_gene: TRBJ1-6
abundance: few
CDR3aa: CASSPRSYNSPLHF
CDR3nt: TGTGCCAGCAGTCCTCGGAGCTATAATTCACCCCTCCACTTT

d_gene: .
v_gene: TRBV4-3
j_gene: TRBJ1-2
abundance: .
CDR3aa: CASSHNTDSPYGYTF
CDR3nt: TGCGCCAGCAGCCACAATACGGACAGCCCCTATGGCTACACCTTC

d_gene: TRBD2
v_gene: TRBV5-8
j_gene: TRBJ2-1
abundance: .
CDR3aa: CASSLRVTSGRNNEQFF
CDR3nt: TGTGCCAGCAGCTTGAGGGTCACTAGCGGGAGGAACAATGAGCAGTTCTTC

d_gene: .
v_gene: TRBV19
j_gene: TRBJ1-3
abundance: medium-sized
CDR3aa: CASSIERGGNTIYF
CDR3nt: TGTGCCAGTAGTATCGAAAGGGGAGGAAACACCATATATTTT

d_gene: .
v_gene: TRBV7-3
j_gene: TRBJ1-1
abundance: once
CDR3aa: CASSLAKGGTDTEAFF
CDR3nt: TGTGCCAGCAGCTTGGCGAAGGGAGGGACGGACACTGAAGCTTTCTTT

d_gene: .
v_gene: TRBV2
j_gene: TRBJ1-5
abundance: once
CDR3aa: CASSEYSNQPQHF
CDR3nt: TGTGCCAGCAGTGAATACAGCAATCAGCCCCAGCATTTT

d_gene: TRBD1
v_gene: TRBV27
j_gene: TRBJ2-7
abundance: .
CDR3aa: CASSSTGGPSYEQYF
CDR3nt: TGTGCCAGCAGTTCAACAGGGGGCCCCTCCTACGAGCAGTACTTC

d_gene: .
v_gene: TRBV7-8
j_gene: TRBJ1-2
abundance: once
CDR3aa: CASSQDRNYGYTF
CDR3nt: TGTGCCAGCAGTCAAGACAGGAACTATGGCTACACCTTC

d_gene: .
v_gene: TRBV29-1
j_gene: TRBJ2-1
abundance: .
CDR3aa: CSVEQYNEQFF
CDR3nt: TGCAGCGTTGAACAGTACAATGAGCAGTTCTTC

d_gene: TRBD1
v_gene: TRBV28
j_gene: TRBJ1-1
abundance: .
CDR3aa: CASSTDTRGLAEAFF
CDR3nt: TGTGCCAGCAGTACTGACACCAGGGGGCTGGCTGAAGCTTTCTTT

d_gene: TRBD1
v_gene: TRBV7-8
j_gene: TRBJ1-4
abundance: .
CDR3aa: CASSKLTGIYEKLFF
CDR3nt: TGTGCCAGCAGCAAATTGACAGGGATATACGAAAAACTGTTTTTT

d_gene: TRBD2
v_gene: TRBV7-2
j_gene: TRBJ2-1
abundance: .
CDR3aa: CASSQLAGGLNEQFF
CDR3nt: TGTGCCAGCAGCCAGCTAGCGGGAGGGCTAAATGAGCAGTTCTTC

d_gene: .
v_gene: TRBV9
j_gene: TRBJ2-3
abundance: .
CDR3aa: CASSESRGTSTDTQYF
CDR3nt: TGTGCCAGCAGCGAGTCGCGGGGTACGAGCACAGATACGCAGTATTTT

d_gene: .
v_gene: TRBV7-7
j_gene: TRBJ2-3
abundance: .
CDR3aa: CASSLGGGADTQYF
CDR3nt: TGTGCTAGCAGCTTAGGCGGGGGCGCAGATACGCAGTATTTT

d_gene: .
v_gene: TRBV9
j_gene: TRBJ1-4
abundance: few
CDR3aa: CASSRGAFGNEKLFF
CDR3nt: TGTGCCAGCAGCCGAGGGGCCTTCGGCAATGAAAAACTGTTTTTT

d_gene: .
v_gene: TRBV28
j_gene: TRBJ1-2
abundance: .
CDR3aa: CASYGAGRNYGYTF
CDR3nt: TGTGCCAGTTACGGAGCGGGCAGGAACTATGGCTACACCTTC

d_gene: .
v_gene: TRBV7-9
j_gene: TRBJ2-5
abundance: once
CDR3aa: CASSPPRTAQETQYF
CDR3nt: TGTGCCAGCAGCCCTCCGCGGACAGCCCAAGAGACCCAGTACTTC

d_gene: .
v_gene: TRBV9
j_gene: TRBJ2-5
abundance: .
CDR3aa: CASSRDAGWETQYF
CDR3nt: TGTGCCAGCAGTAGAGACGCGGGTTGGGAGACCCAGTACTTC

d_gene: .
v_gene: TRBV18
j_gene: TRBJ1-1
abundance: .
CDR3aa: CASSPGRTGDTEAFF
CDR3nt: TGTGCCAGCTCACCGGGGCGGACGGGAGACACTGAAGCTTTCTTT

d_gene: .
v_gene: TRBV7-9
j_gene: TRBJ2-5
abundance: .
CDR3aa: CASSIKNPGRKETQYF
CDR3nt: TGTGCCAGCAGCATAAAAAACCCCGGGAGAAAGGAGACCCAGTACTTC

d_gene: .
v_gene: TRBV9
j_gene: TRBJ1-2
abundance: .
CDR3aa: CASSAGSREEGYTF
CDR3nt: TGTGCCAGCAGCGCAGGGAGCAGGGAGGAGGGCTACACCTTC

d_gene: .
v_gene: TRBV10-3
j_gene: TRBJ2-5
abundance: .
CDR3aa: CALSKSGHQETQYF
CDR3nt: TGTGCCCTCAGTAAGTCGGGCCACCAAGAGACCCAGTACTTC

d_gene: TRBD1
v_gene: TRBV19
j_gene: TRBJ2-7
abundance: .
CDR3aa: CASSIDSGQGAYEQYF
CDR3nt: TGTGCCAGTAGTATAGATTCGGGACAGGGGGCCTACGAGCAGTACTTC

d_gene: TRBD1
v_gene: TRBV28
j_gene: TRBJ1-1
abundance: few
CDR3aa: CASSPPGTGMSTEAFF
CDR3nt: TGTGCCAGCAGTCCCCCCGGGACAGGGATGAGCACTGAAGCTTTCTTT

d_gene: TRBD2
v_gene: TRBV11-3
j_gene: TRBJ2-3
abundance: .
CDR3aa: CASSGHGGGHTDTQYF
CDR3nt: TGTGCCAGCAGCGGACACGGGGGGGGTCACACAGATACGCAGTATTTT

d_gene: TRBD1
v_gene: TRBV11-2
j_gene: TRBJ1-1
abundance: .
CDR3aa: CASNNRGFTEAFF
CDR3nt: TGTGCCAGTAATAACAGGGGGTTTACTGAAGCTTTCTTT

d_gene: TRBD1
v_gene: TRBV29-1
j_gene: TRBJ1-1
abundance: .
CDR3aa: CSAGTGGEAFF
CDR3nt: TGCAGCGCAGGGACAGGGGGGGAAGCTTTCTTT

d_gene: TRBD2
v_gene: TRBV7-3
j_gene: TRBJ2-1
abundance: .
CDR3aa: CASSVGPAGAYNEQFF
CDR3nt: TGTGCCAGCAGCGTAGGTCCGGCGGGAGCTTACAATGAGCAGTTCTTC